This T cell receptor (beta chain) stems from a study of cytomegalovirus exposure and HLA in healthy donors. Whole-study context: Previous work identified 100 million or so unique TCR beta sequences from around 200 million T cells. Study-wide results and caveats: Over 150 TCR beta chains were listed as cytomegalovirus-associated. The study found most TCR sequences rare, yet found some public TCRs in many donors.

Note on this clone: Its target is not known.

PCR primers comprised 60 Vbeta and 13 Jbeta primers. Profiling relied on immunoSEQ multiplex PCR, and the TCRdb table lists in-frame clones only, not all of them. The sample shows roughly 130,000 clones, about three quarters of them seen only once. Those who donated were healthy bone marrow donors. The clonotype originates from a human donor in good health. Sequenced input: PBMCs.

CDR3 loop: CASGTGGGTEAFF. Written as DNA, the CDR3 is TGTGCCAGCGGCACAGGGGGCGGCACTGAAGCTTTCTTT. The genes are TRBV7-8 and TRBJ1-1; 9 nucleotides agree with TRBD1. This CDR3 is built from 13 residues. CDR1 SGHVS and CDR2 FQNEAQ come from the germline V gene. Trimming removed 8 bases from V and 4 bases from J; junction bases left unmatched: 5.